The present TCR beta chain was sequenced within a study of blood T cell repertoires in COVID-19. Across the study: COVID-19 samples, acute and convalescent, were from the United States, Italy and Spain. From T cells, B-cell-depleted T cells, or PBMCs came the material, which was cDNA or gDNA.

Original processing methods: Estimates of nucleated cell counts were drawn from the amplification of reference gene primers. Only in-frame clones appear in the TCRdb table, and some are missing; sequencing was by immunoSEQ multiplex PCR. V, J and clone size are taken as reported in that table, and D and trimming were inferred from the DNA itself. In the table there are roughly 10,000 clones, around 77% of which are singletons. The CDR3 loop spans 14 amino acids. V gave up 3 bases and J gave up 6 bases; unmatched junction bases: 5. Per germline, CDR1 MNHEY and CDR2 SMNVEV (reference sequence). The sequence was obtained from a human donor in a cohort sampled during active COVID-19. The sequenced sample was peripheral blood. The genes are TRBV27 and TRBJ1-2, with TRBD1 matching over 9 bases. CDR3 DNA sequence: TGTGCCAGCAGTTTCCTGACAGGGGGAAATGGCTACACCTTC. Translating it yields CASSFLTGGNGYTF.